Following are 7 T cell receptor beta chains from one sample sequenced in a study of blood T cell repertoires in COVID-19. Clones were read by immunoSEQ multiplex PCR, and TCRdb kept only the in-frame ones, dropping some. Of roughly 200,000 clones detected, 80% to 90% appear once; the ten largest clones hold 1.2%. What was sequenced was PBMCs or T cells enriched from blood (not recorded which). Receptors originate from a man aged 30 to 39 who had recovered from COVID-19.

The chain recombines TRBV5-5 with TRBJ1-5; D might be TRBD1 (5 bases). This CDR3 comprises 16 residues. CDR1 and CDR2 (germline): SGHKS, YYEKEE (reference sequence). Trimming shortened V by 0 bases and J by 3 bases, and 13 bases separated the two germline ends. CDR3 bases: TGTGCCAGCAGCTTGGCGTCGACGGACATCAATCAGCCCCAGCATTTT. As protein: CASSLASTDINQPQHF.

V and J are TRBV6-5 and TRBJ1-5, with unresolved D. Trimming left V 2 bases short and J 4 bases short, with 12 bases between. CDR1 and CDR2 from the germline V gene are MNHEY and SVGAGI. This CDR3 is built from 15 residues. The CDR3 region is CASSYRGSPNQPQHF. Here the CDR3 DNA reads TGTGCCAGCAGTTACCGTGGCAGTCCTAATCAGCCCCAGCATTTT.

The chain couples TRBV24-1 to TRBJ2-7, with no clear D. CDR1 KGHDR and CDR2 SFDVKD come from the germline V gene. The V gene lost 9 bases and the J gene lost 7 bases, with 15 bases spanning the gap. This CDR3 has 12 amino acids. The CDR3 DNA sequence: TGTGCCACCCCGCCTCTTCCCCGGGAGCAGTACTTC. Translated: CATPPLPREQYF.

The chain combines TRBV5-4 with TRBJ2-1, with a weak D call TRBD1 (5 bases). The CDR3 length is 14 residues. Germline values: CDR1 SGHNT, CDR2 YYREEE (reference sequence). Trimming stripped 0 bases from V and 6 bases from J, with 10 bases between. CDR3 loop: CASSLVRARNEQFF. In nucleotides, the CDR3 is TGTGCCAGCAGCTTGGTCAGGGCCCGCAATGAGCAGTTCTTC.

The chain couples TRBV11-3 to TRBJ2-7; possible D gene TRBD1, 5 bases. Germline V CDR1 and CDR2: SGHNT, YENEEA. The CDR3 contains 13 residues. Trimming cost V 5 bases and J 5 bases, with 13 bases left between them. The CDR3 bases are TGTGCCAGCAGCGCAGGGCCAGGTGACGAGCAGTACTTC. Its translation is CASSAGPGDEQYF.

The V gene is TRBV4-1, the J gene TRBJ1-6; D may be TRBD1 (6 bases). Trimming removed 2 bases from V and 11 bases from J, with 16 bases in between. CDR1 and CDR2 (germline): MGHRA, YSYEKL. The CDR3 has 15 amino acids. The CDR3, as DNA: TGCGCCAGCAGCCAATCCGACACAGGGAGAACACCCCTCCACTTT. The encoded protein is CASSQSDTGRTPLHF.

The J gene is TRBJ2-7, the V gene TRBV20-1; 9 bases map to TRBD2. The CDR3 has 15 amino acids. Germline V CDR1 and CDR2: DFQATT, SNEGSKA (reference sequence). V shed 3 bases, J shed 4 bases, and the junction held 10 bases outside the gene matches. The CDR3 region has the DNA TGCAGTGCTAGTATGGGTAGCGGGAGAGGTTACGAGCAGTACTTC. Amino acids: CSASMGSGRGYEQYF.